One sample yielded the 13 T cell receptor beta chains listed below, sequenced in a study of CD8 T cells in Susac syndrome. Reverse transcription of roughly 0.5 to 1 ug RNA was performed with random hexamers. Each CDR3 protein is one row after TCRdb ran MiXCR on the immunoSEQ multiplex PCR reads. Among about 76,000 distinct CDR3 sequences listed, 90% to 95% were seen once. The sequenced sample consisted of CD8+ T cells from PBMCs. The receptor source for this set is a human donor with multiple sclerosis.

This rearrangement joins TRBV28 to TRBJ2-7; D not resolved. The length of the CDR3 is 13 residues. Looked up from germline, CDR1 is MDHEN and CDR2 is SYDVKM. Deletions cut 7 bases from V and 5 bases from J, with 15 bases between. The chain's CDR3 is CASIKGPGDEQYF. The CDR3 DNA sequence: TGTGCCAGCATAAAGGGTCCAGGAGACGAGCAGTACTTC.

The rearrangement joins TRBV10-3 to TRBJ2-1; TRBD2 matches 8 bases. Trimming at V came to 2 bases and at J to 8 bases, leaving 8 bases not matched to a gene. The CDR3 loop spans 15 amino acids. Germline V gene sequence: CDR1 ENHRY, CDR2 SYGVKD. The CDR3 DNA reads TGTGCCATCAGTGAGATTAGCGGGGTAAATCATGAGCAGTTCTTC. Its protein is CAISEISGVNHEQFF.

This clonotype was observed a single time. The chain links TRBV20-1 to TRBJ2-1; 8 bases fit TRBD2. This CDR3 has 14 residues. Trimming cost V 4 bases and J 8 bases; bases outside gene matches: 10. Germline loops: CDR1 DFQATT, CDR2 SNEGSKA (reference sequence). The chain's CDR3 is CSAKGGGLDYEQFF. The CDR3 coding sequence is TGCAGTGCTAAAGGGGGGGGACTAGACTATGAGCAGTTCTTC.

A single count supports this clonotype. This chain joins TRBV2 and TRBJ2-5, with TRBD2 matching 10 bases. V lost 4 bases to trimming and J lost 7 bases; unmatched junction nucleotides: 9. The CDR3 is 15 amino acids. Germline values: CDR1 SNHLY, CDR2 FYNNEI. CDR3 in DNA: TGTGCCAGCAGTGTCCTAGCGGGGGCCAGTTGGACCCAGTACTTC. Residues: CASSVLAGASWTQYF. The full variable domain, in which reference TRBV2 and TRBJ2-5 provide the parts outside the CDR3, is EPEVTQTPSHQVTQMGQEVILRCVPISNHLYFYWYRQILGQKVEFLVSFYNNEISEKSEIFDDQFSVERPDGSNFTLKIRSTKLEDSAMYFCASSVLAGASWTQYFGPGTRLLVL.

The V gene is TRBV14, the J gene TRBJ2-3; D call uncertain. Germline V CDR1 and CDR2: SGHDN, FVKESK. V was trimmed by 5 bases and J by 6 bases, leaving 21 bases between them. There are 16 residues in the CDR3. CDR3 bases: TGTGCCAGCAGCAGGACCGCGACCCTACTTGGGGATACGCAGTATTTT. This encodes CASSRTATLLGDTQYF.

J is TRBJ2-1 and V is TRBV6-5; D tentatively reads TRBD1 or TRBD2 (5 bases each). Trimming cost V 0 bases and J 5 bases, with 11 bases left between them. The germline gives CDR1 MNHEY, CDR2 SVGAGI. The CDR3 spans 15 residues. This CDR3 reads CASSYSPGANNEQFF. CDR3 nucleotides: TGTGCCAGCAGTTACTCGCCCGGGGCCAACAATGAGCAGTTCTTC.

This sequence joins TRBV2 and TRBJ2-3; D may be TRBD1 (5 bases). Trimming took off 5 bases at V and 4 bases at J, with 13 bases between the two ends. CDR3 length: 14 residues. Germline V lookup: CDR1 SNHLY, CDR2 FYNNEI. CDR3 residues: CASSRGSWADTQYF. The CDR3 DNA is TGTGCCAGCAGTAGGGGCAGTTGGGCAGATACGCAGTATTTT.

V gene TRBV24-1 combines with J gene TRBJ2-3; a weak D match, TRBD2 (6 bases). In germline, CDR1 is KGHDR, CDR2 SFDVKD. V lost 6 bases and J 2 bases, leaving 14 bases between the germline ends. The CDR3 loop spans 15 amino acids. The CDR3 here is CATSPSGVFTDTQYF. The CDR3, as DNA: TGTGCCACCAGTCCATCGGGAGTATTCACAGATACGCAGTATTTT.

The chain joins TRBV4-3 to TRBJ2-1, with a weak D call TRBD1 (5 bases). CDR3 size: 15 residues. Germline V gene data show CDR1 as LGHNA and CDR2 as YSLEER. The V end was cut by 3 bases, the J end by 0 bases, with 9 bases between. CDR3 residues: CASSQGQSSYNEQFF. CDR3 in DNA: TGCGCCAGCAGCCAGGGGCAGAGCTCCTACAATGAGCAGTTCTTC.

The sample holds a few counts of this clonotype. The V gene is TRBV9, the J gene TRBJ1-1, with unresolved D. The V gene's germline CDR1 is SGDLS and CDR2 YYNGEE. With 0 bases removed from V and 1 base from J, the gap between germline ends came to 10 bases. The CDR3 length is 15 residues. CDR3 loop: CASSVEPGPNTEAFF. The CDR3 bases are TGTGCCAGCAGCGTAGAGCCAGGTCCGAACACTGAAGCTTTCTTT.

The V and J genes are TRBV30 and TRBJ2-5; unclear D gene. Germline values: CDR1 GTSNPN, CDR2 SVGIG (reference sequence). The CDR3 runs 12 residues. Trimming pared 0 bases from V and 5 bases from J, leaving 7 bases between. The CDR3 DNA sequence: TGTGCCTGGAGTGTAGATGACGAGACCCAGTACTTC. Amino acid sequence: CAWSVDDETQYF.

This chain uses TRBV20-1 with TRBJ1-4; no firm D call. V was shortened by 6 bases and J by 6 bases, with 5 bases between the two germline ends. CDR1 DFQATT and CDR2 SNEGSKA come from the germline V gene (reference sequence). CDR3 length: 10 amino acids. DNA of the CDR3: TGCAGTGCCACAGATGAAAAACTGTTTTTT. The encoded protein is CSATDEKLFF.

The count of this clonotype is one. This sequence joins TRBV2 and TRBJ2-7; D unclear. Germline V gene data show CDR1 as SNHLY and CDR2 as FYNNEI. The CDR3 covers 13 residues. The V and J ends lost 7 bases and 1 base respectively, with 11 bases between them. The CDR3: CASIKGSSYEQYF. CDR3 nucleotides: TGTGCCAGCATTAAGGGATCATCCTACGAGCAGTACTTC. Together with reference TRBV2 and TRBJ2-7, the CDR3 gives the full variable domain: EPEVTQTPSHQVTQMGQEVILRCVPISNHLYFYWYRQILGQKVEFLVSFYNNEISEKSEIFDDQFSVERPDGSNFTLKIRSTKLEDSAMYFCASIKGSSYEQYFGPGTRLTVT.